These 11 T cell receptor beta chains share one sample of origin, sequenced in a study of T-cell memory formation after mild COVID-19. MiXCR, applied by TCRdb to the 5' RACE reads, yields one record per CDR3 protein. Of about 240,000 distinct CDR3 sequences listed, 9.4% are singletons. Sequenced material: PBMCs or a T cell subset sorted from them (not recorded which). The source of these receptors is a man aged 18 to 30 who had mild COVID-19 (a few samples of this study predate the infection). Cell type and time point are not known.

This clonotype was seen ten or more times. V is TRBV12-3 or TRBV12-4 and J is TRBJ2-3, with 13 bases identical to TRBD2. This CDR3 has 16 amino acids. With V trimmed by 5 bases and J by 1 base, 3 bases remained unmatched. CDR3 protein: CASSRGTSGGTDTQYF. DNA of the CDR3: TGTGCCAGCAGTCGAGGGACTAGCGGGGGCACAGATACGCAGTATTTT.

This clonotype occurred a few times. V and J are TRBV6-2 or TRBV6-3 and TRBJ2-7, with 7 nucleotides matching TRBD1. The CDR3 spans 15 residues. The germline V gene has CDR1 MNHEY and CDR2 SVGEGT. With 6 bases clipped from V and 5 bases from J, the junction kept 13 bases outside the gene matches. CDR3: CASSRPGQPSNEQYF. CDR3 in DNA: TGTGCCAGCAGCCGACCGGGACAGCCTTCAAACGAGCAGTACTTC.

This clonotype was found many times. The V call is TRBV27, the J call TRBJ2-7; TRBD2 might be the D (7 bases). The CDR3 loop spans 14 amino acids. The V end was cut by 6 bases, the J end by 3 bases, with 15 bases between. Germline CDR1 is MNHEY and CDR2 is SMNVEV (reference sequence). The CDR3 DNA reads TGTGCCAGCAGCGTGGGGGGGGGCCACTACGAGCAGTACGTC. This encodes CASSVGGGHYEQYV.

CDR3 nucleotide sequence: TGCGCCAGCAGCCCGTGGGTTGGCTACGAGCAGTACGTC. Translated: CASSPWVGYEQYV. J is TRBJ2-7 and V is TRBV4-1; unclear D gene. Germline CDR1 MGHRA, CDR2 YSYEKL. The CDR3 has 13 amino acids. Trimming took off 4 bases at V and 3 bases at J, with 10 bases between the two ends.

The chain couples TRBV5-1 to TRBJ2-7; D uncertain. Trimming took 0 bases from V and 0 from J, leaving 4 bases between them. The germline V gene has CDR1 SGHRS and CDR2 YFSETQ. CDR3 length: 13 amino acids. The CDR3 DNA follows: TGCGCCAGCAGCTTGGCCCCCTCCTACGAGCAGTACTTC. It encodes CASSLAPSYEQYF.

The chain couples TRBV7-3 to TRBJ2-4; either TRBD1 or TRBD2 may fit D (5 bases each). V dropped 6 bases and J dropped 8 bases, with 14 bases sitting between them. The germline CDR1 and CDR2 sequences are SGHTA and FQGTGA. This CDR3 is built from 13 residues. The CDR3 loop is CASSSRMGDIQYF. CDR3 nucleotide sequence: TGTGCCAGCAGTTCGAGAATGGGGGACATTCAGTACTTC.

The genes are TRBV29-1 and TRBJ2-5, with D perhaps TRBD1 (6 bases). The germline CDR1 and CDR2 sequences are SQVTM and ANQGSEA. Deletions cut 4 bases from V and 2 bases from J, with 11 bases between. The CDR3 loop spans 13 amino acids. The CDR3, as DNA: TGCAGCGTTGGACGACAGGAGCAAGAGACCCAGTACTTC. Its protein product is CSVGRQEQETQYF.

This clonotype was observed at least ten times. CDR3 nucleotides: TGCAGCGTTGTCGACAGGGGGCAAGGAACTGAAGCTTTCTTT. Its protein product is CSVVDRGQGTEAFF. The chain is built from TRBV29-1 and TRBJ1-1; 10 nucleotides agree with TRBD1. V trimming: 4 bases; J trimming: 5 bases; junction bases outside the gene matches: 7. From germline, CDR1 is SQVTM and CDR2 ANQGSEA. CDR3 length: 14 residues.

This clonotype was picked up many times. The gene calls are TRBV7-9 and TRBJ2-1; D is undetermined. Germline V gives CDR1 SEHNR, CDR2 FQNEAQ (reference sequence). Trimming shortened V by 5 bases and J by 10 bases, and 9 bases separated the two germline ends. This CDR3 is 11 amino acids long. DNA of the CDR3: TGTGCCAGCAGCCCCCCCGGGGAGCAGTTCTTC. Protein sequence: CASSPPGEQFF.

The table lists this clonotype with a few counts. This chain joins TRBV10-2 and TRBJ1-1, with 7 bases fitting TRBD1. The germline CDR1 and CDR2 sequences are WSHSY and SAAADI. The CDR3 extends over 17 amino acids. After removal of 7 bases from V and 3 bases from J, the junction contained 17 bases not matched to a gene. The CDR3 here is CASIPRDSGRRYTEAFF. CDR3 in DNA: TGCGCCAGCATACCCCGGGACAGCGGTCGGCGGTACACTGAAGCTTTCTTT.

CDR3 protein: CSVTQGPDTQYF. CDR3 nucleotide sequence: TGCAGCGTCACACAGGGTCCAGATACGCAGTATTTT. The genes are TRBV29-1 and TRBJ2-3; the D gene is possibly TRBD1 (6 bases). The germline gives CDR1 SQVTM, CDR2 ANQGSEA. Trimming took 6 bases from V and 4 from J, leaving 11 bases between them. This CDR3 comprises 12 residues.